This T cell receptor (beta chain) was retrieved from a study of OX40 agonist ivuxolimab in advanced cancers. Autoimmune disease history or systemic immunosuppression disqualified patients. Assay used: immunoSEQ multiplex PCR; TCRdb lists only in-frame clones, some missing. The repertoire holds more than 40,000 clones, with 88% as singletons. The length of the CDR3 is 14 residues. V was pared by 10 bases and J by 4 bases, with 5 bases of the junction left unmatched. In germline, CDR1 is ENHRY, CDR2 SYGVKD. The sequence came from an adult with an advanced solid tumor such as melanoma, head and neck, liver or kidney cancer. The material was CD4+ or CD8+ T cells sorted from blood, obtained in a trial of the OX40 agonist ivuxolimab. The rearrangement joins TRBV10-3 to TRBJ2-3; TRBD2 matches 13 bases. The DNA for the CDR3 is TGTGCCACCGCCGGACTAGCGGGAGCAGATACGCAGTATTTT. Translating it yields CATAGLAGADTQYF.